Reported below is one TCR beta chain. Its antigen is currently unknown. Germline CDR1 and CDR2: SGHAT and FQNNGV. CDR3 length: 14 amino acids. The V segment lost 5 bases and the J segment 7 bases; nucleotides outside the gene matches: 6. The sample comes from a study of cytomegalovirus exposure and HLA in healthy donors. The wider study: Per a later analysis, the roughly 690 first-cohort and some 110 validation repertoires shared one platform.

Study results and caveats: A later analysis found first-cohort TCR clusters tended to co-occur in the 120 or so validation repertoires. Using the classifier, cytomegalovirus status was reportedly diagnosed with high specificity and sensitivity. The authors listed roughly 150 TCR beta chains as cytomegalovirus-associated.

Only in-frame clones appear in the TCRdb table, and some are missing; sequencing was by immunoSEQ multiplex PCR. The table shows about 360,000 clones, with 70% to 90% occurring only once. The sample taken for sequencing was PBMCs. V is TRBV11-2 and J is TRBJ2-1; 9 bases match TRBD2. This receptor was taken from a woman aged 18-29 years in good health and CMV-seronegative. This CDR3 reads CASSQSGRRNEQFF. CDR3 coding DNA: TGTGCCAGCAGCCAAAGCGGGAGGAGGAATGAGCAGTTCTTC.